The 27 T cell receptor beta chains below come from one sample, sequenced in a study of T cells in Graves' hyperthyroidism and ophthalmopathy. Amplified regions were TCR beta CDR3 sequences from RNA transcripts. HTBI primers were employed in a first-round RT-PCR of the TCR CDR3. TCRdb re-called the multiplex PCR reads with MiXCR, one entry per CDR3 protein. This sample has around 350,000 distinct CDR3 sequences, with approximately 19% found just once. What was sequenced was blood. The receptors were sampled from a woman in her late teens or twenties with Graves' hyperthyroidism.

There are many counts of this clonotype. This CDR3 reads CASSPQDRGFNQPQHF. CDR3 DNA sequence: TGTGCCAGCAGTCCCCAGGACAGGGGCTTTAATCAGCCCCAGCATTTT. This chain links TRBV28 with TRBJ1-5; 9 bases align to TRBD1. CDR1 MDHEN and CDR2 SYDVKM come from the germline V gene. This CDR3 has 16 amino acids. The junction had 9 bases not matched to a gene; V was cut back by 5 bases and J by 4 bases. Combining the CDR3 with reference TRBV28 and TRBJ1-5 gives the whole variable domain DVKVTQSSRYLVKRTGEKVFLECVQDMDHENMFWYRQDPGLGLRLIYFSYDVKMKEKGDIPEGYSVSREKKERFSLILESASTNQTSMYLCASSPQDRGFNQPQHFGDGTRLSIL.

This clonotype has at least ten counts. The CDR3 here is CASSLTVEETQYF. In nucleotides, the CDR3 is TGTGCCAGCAGCCTGACCGTCGAAGAGACCCAGTACTTC. The genes are TRBV7-2 and TRBJ2-5; D call uncertain. The germline CDR1 and CDR2 sequences are SGHTA and FQGNSA. The CDR3 is 13 amino acids. V was pared by 5 bases and J by 3 bases, with 10 bases between.

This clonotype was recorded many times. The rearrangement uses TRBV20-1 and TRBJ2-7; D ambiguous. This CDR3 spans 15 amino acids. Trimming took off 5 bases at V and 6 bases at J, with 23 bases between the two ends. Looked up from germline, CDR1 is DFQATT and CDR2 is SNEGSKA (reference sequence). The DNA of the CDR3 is TGCAGTGCTTCTCCTCCCTTGGTGGGCTGGTGCGAGCAGTACTTC. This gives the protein CSASPPLVGWCEQYF.

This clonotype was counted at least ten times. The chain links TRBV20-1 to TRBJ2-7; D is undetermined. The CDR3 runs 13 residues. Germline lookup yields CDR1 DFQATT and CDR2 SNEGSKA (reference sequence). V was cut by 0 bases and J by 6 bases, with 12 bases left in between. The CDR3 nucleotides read TGCAGTGCTAGAGACTGGATGATTGCCGAGCAGTACTTC. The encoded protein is CSARDWMIAEQYF.

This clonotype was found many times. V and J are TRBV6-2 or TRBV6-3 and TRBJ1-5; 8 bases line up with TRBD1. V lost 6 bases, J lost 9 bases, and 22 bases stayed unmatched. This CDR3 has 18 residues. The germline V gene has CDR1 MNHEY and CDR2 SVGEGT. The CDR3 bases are TGTGCCAGCAGCCGATTCCGGACAGGGAGTTTAGTTTTCCGGCCCCAGCATTTT. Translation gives CASSRFRTGSLVFRPQHF.

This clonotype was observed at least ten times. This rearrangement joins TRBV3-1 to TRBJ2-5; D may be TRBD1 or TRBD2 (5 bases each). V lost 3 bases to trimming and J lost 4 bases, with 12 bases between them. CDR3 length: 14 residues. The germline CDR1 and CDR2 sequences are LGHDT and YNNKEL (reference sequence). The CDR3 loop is CASSQGPQGETQYF. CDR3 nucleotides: TGTGCCAGCAGCCAGGGACCCCAGGGAGAGACCCAGTACTTC.

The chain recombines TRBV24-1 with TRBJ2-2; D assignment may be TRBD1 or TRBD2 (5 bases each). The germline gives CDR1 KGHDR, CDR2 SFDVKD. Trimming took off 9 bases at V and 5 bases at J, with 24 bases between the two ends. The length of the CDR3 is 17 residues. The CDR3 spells CATSGPLRDGMTGELFF. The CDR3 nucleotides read TGTGCCACCTCTGGGCCTCTAAGGGACGGAATGACCGGGGAGCTGTTTTTT.

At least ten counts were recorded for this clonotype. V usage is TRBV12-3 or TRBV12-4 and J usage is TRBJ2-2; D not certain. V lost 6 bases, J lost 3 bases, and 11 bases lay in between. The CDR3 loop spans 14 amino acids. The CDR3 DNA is TGTGCCAGCAGCCGAGACGGGTACACCGGGGAGCTGTTTTTT. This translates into CASSRDGYTGELFF.

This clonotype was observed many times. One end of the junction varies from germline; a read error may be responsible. The DNA of the CDR3 is TGTGCCATCAGTGAGTCGTACGAGCAGCACTTC. It yields the protein CAISESYEQHF. V usage is TRBV10-3 and J usage is TRBJ2-7; D is unclear. This CDR3 is 11 amino acids long. Germline CDR1 ENHRY, CDR2 SYGVKD.

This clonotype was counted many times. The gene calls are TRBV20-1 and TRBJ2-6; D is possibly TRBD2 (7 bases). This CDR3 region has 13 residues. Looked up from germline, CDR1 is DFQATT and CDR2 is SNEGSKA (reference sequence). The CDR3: CSAVGGAANVLTF. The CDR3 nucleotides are TGCAGCGCAGTAGGGGGGGCGGCCAACGTCCTGACTTTC.

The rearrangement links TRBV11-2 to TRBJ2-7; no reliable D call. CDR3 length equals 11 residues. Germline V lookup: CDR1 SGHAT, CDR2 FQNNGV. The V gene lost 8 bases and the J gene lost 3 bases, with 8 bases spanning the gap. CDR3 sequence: CASGKVYEQYF. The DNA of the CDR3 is TGTGCCAGCGGGAAGGTCTACGAGCAGTACTTC. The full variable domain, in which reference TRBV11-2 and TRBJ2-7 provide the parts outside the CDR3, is EAGVAQSPRYKIIEKRQSVAFWCNPISGHATLYWYQQILGQGPKLLIQFQNNGVVDDSQLPKDRFSAERLKGVDSTLKIQPAKLEDSAVYLCASGKVYEQYFGPGTRLTVT.

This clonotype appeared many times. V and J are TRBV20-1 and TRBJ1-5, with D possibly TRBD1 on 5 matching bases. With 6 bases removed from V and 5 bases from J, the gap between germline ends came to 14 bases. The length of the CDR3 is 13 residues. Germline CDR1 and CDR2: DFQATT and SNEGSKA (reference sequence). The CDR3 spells CSAVATEYQPQHF. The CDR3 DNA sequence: TGCAGTGCCGTAGCGACAGAGTATCAGCCCCAGCATTTT.

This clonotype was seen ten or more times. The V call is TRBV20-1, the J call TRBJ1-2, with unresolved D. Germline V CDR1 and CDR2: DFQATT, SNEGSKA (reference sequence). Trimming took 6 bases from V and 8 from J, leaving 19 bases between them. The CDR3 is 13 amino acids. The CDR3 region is CSAHRPEWGGYTF. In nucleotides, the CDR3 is TGCAGTGCACATCGACCGGAATGGGGAGGCTACACCTTC.

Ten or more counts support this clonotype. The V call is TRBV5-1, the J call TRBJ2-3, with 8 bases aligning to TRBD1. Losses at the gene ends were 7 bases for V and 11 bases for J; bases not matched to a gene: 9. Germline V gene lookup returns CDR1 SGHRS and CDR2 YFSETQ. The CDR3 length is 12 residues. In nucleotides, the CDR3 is TGCGCCAGCCGGACAGGGACTGAGAAGCAGTATTTT. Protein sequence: CASRTGTEKQYF.

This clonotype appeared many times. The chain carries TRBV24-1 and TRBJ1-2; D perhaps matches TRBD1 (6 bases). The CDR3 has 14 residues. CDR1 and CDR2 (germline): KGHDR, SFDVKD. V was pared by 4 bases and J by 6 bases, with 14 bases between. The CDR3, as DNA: TGTGCCACCAGTGACGAGACAGGACAAAATGGCTACACCTTC. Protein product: CATSDETGQNGYTF.

The CDR3 loop reads CASSAYNTEAFF. CDR3 nucleotides: TGTGCCAGCAGCGCCTACAACACTGAAGCTTTCTTT. This chain joins TRBV7-6 and TRBJ1-1; D call uncertain. Per the germline V gene, CDR1 is SGHVS and CDR2 is FNYEAQ. The CDR3 length is 12 residues. V lost 5 bases and J 2 bases, leaving 6 bases between the germline ends. The whole variable domain, remainder taken from reference TRBV7-6 and TRBJ1-1, is GAGVSQSPRYKVTKRGQDVALRCDPISGHVSLYWYRQALGQGPEFLTYFNYEAQQDKSGLPNDRFSAERPEGSISTLTIQRTEQRDSAMYRCASSAYNTEAFFGQGTRLTVV.

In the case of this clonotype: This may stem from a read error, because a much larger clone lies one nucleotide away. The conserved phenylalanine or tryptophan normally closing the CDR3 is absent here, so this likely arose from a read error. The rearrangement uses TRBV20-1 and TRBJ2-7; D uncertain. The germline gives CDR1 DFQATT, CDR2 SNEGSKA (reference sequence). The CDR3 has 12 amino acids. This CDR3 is CSALPRAYEQYL. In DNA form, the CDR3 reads TGCAGCGCCCTCCCACGTGCCTACGAGCAGTACCTC.

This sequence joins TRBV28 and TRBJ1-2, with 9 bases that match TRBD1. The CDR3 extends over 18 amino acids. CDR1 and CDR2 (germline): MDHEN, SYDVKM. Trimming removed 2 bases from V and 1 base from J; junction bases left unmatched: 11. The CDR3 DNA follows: TGTGCCAGCAGTTTAGTCGGGACAGGGTATTCGAGTAACTATGGCTACACCTTC. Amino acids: CASSLVGTGYSSNYGYTF.

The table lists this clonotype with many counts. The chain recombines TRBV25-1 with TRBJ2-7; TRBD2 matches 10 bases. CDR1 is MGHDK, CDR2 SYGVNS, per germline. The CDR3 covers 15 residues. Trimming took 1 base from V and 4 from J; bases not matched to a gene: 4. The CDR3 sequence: CASSEWSSGGYEQYF. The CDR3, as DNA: TGTGCCAGCAGTGAATGGTCTAGCGGGGGATACGAGCAGTACTTC.

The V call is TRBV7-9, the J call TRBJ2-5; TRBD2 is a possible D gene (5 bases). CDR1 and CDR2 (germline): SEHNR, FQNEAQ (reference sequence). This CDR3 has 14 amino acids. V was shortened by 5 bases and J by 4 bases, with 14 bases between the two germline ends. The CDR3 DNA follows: TGTGCCAGCAGCGCCAGAGCCGGGATAGAGACCCAGTACTTC. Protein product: CASSARAGIETQYF.

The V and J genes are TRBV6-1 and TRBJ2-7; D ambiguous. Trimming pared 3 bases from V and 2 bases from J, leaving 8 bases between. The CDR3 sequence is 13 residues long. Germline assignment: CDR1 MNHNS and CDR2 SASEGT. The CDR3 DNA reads TGTGCCAGCAGTGAGCAGGTAACCTACGAGCAGTACTTC. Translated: CASSEQVTYEQYF.

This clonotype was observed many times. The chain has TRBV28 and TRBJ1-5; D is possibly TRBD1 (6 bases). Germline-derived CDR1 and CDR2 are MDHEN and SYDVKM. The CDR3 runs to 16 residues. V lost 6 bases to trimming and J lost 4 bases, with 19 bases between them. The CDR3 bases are TGTGCCAGCAGCCCCCTTGGGGGCAGAAATAATCAGCCCCAGCATTTT. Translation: CASSPLGGRNNQPQHF. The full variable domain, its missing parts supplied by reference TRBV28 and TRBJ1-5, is DVKVTQSSRYLVKRTGEKVFLECVQDMDHENMFWYRQDPGLGLRLIYFSYDVKMKEKGDIPEGYSVSREKKERFSLILESASTNQTSMYLCASSPLGGRNNQPQHFGDGTRLSIL.

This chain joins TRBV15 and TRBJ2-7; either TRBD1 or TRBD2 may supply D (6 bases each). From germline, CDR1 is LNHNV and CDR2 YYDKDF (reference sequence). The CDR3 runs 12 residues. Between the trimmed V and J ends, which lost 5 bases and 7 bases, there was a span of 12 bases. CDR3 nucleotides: TGTGCCACCAGCGCAACAGGGAGGGAGCAGTACTTC. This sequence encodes CATSATGREQYF.

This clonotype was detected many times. The CDR3 nucleotides read TGTGCCAGCAGGAGGGGATGGCTGACCTATGGCTACACCTTC. Translation gives CASRRGWLTYGYTF. The genes are TRBV2 and TRBJ1-2, with a weak D call TRBD1 (5 bases). Germline CDR1 is SNHLY and CDR2 is FYNNEI. The germline V and J ends were trimmed by 6 bases and 4 bases, with 15 bases remaining between them. CDR3 length equals 14 residues. Supplemented by reference TRBV2 and TRBJ1-2, the full variable domain reads EPEVTQTPSHQVTQMGQEVILRCVPISNHLYFYWYRQILGQKVEFLVSFYNNEISEKSEIFDDQFSVERPDGSNFTLKIRSTKLEDSAMYFCASRRGWLTYGYTFGSGTRLTVV.

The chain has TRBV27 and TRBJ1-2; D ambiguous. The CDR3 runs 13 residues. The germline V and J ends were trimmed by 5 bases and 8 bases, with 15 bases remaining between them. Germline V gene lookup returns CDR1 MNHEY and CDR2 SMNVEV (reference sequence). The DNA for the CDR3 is TGTGCCAGCAGTCCTCGCGGCCGGATCGGCTACACCTTC. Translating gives CASSPRGRIGYTF.

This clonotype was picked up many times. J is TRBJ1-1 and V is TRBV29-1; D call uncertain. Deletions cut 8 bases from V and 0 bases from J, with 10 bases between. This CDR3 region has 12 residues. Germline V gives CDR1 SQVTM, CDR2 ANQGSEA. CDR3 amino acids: CSPVKMNTEAFF. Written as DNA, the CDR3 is TGCAGCCCTGTGAAGATGAACACTGAAGCTTTCTTT.

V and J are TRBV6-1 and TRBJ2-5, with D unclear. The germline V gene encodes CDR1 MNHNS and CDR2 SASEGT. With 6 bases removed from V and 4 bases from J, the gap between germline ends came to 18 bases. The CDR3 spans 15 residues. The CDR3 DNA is TGTGCCAGCAGCCTCCAGAAGCTAGGTGGAGAGACCCAGTACTTC. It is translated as CASSLQKLGGETQYF.